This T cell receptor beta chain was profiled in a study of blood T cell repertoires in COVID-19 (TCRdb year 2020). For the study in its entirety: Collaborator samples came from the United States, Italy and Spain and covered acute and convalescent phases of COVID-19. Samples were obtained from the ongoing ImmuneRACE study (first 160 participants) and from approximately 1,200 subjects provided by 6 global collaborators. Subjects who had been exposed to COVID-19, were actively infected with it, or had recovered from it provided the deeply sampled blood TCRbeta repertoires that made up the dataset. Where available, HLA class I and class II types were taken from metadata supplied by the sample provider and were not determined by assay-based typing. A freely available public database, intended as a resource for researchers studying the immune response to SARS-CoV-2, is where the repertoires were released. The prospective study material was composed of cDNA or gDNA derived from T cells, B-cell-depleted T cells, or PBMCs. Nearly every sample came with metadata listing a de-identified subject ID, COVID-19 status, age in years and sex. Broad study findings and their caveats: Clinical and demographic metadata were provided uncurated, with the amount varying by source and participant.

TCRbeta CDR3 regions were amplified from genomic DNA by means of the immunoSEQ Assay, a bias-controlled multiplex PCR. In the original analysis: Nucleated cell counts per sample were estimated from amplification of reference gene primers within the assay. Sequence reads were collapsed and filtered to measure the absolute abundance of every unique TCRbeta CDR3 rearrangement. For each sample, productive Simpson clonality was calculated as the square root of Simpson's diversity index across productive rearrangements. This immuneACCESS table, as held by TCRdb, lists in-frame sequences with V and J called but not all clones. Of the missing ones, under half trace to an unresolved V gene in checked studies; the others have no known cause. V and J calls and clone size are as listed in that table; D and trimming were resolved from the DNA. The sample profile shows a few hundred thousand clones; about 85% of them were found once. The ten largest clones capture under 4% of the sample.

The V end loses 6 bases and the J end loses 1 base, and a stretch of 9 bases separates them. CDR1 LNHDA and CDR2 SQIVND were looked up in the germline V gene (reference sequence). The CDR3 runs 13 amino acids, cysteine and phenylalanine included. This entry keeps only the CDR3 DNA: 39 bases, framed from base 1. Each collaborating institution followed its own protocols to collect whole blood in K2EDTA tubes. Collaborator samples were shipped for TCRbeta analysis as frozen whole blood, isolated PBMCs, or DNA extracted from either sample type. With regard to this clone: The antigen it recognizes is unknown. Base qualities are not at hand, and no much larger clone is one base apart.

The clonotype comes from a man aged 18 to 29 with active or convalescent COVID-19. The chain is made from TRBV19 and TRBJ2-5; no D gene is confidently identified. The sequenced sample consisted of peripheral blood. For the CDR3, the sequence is CASRVNSQETQYF. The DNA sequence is TGTGCCAGTAGGGTAAACAGCCAAGAGACCCAGTACTTC.